These 10 T cell receptor beta chains were sequenced from one sample in a study of blood T cells in healthy people across ages. A second PCR of 7 to 11 cycles used a sample-barcoded 5' primer and a J-beta primer mix. TCRdb re-analysed the 5' RACE reads in MiXCR, keeping a single row per CDR3 protein. The profile shows about 970,000 distinct CDR3 sequences, 51% of them singletons. The sequencing sample was made of blood. These receptors all come from a woman between 55 and 75 years old in good health.

V and J are TRBV20-1 and TRBJ2-7, with D tentatively TRBD1 (5 bases). The CDR3 totals 13 residues. V lost 6 bases and J 2 bases, leaving 14 bases between the germline ends. Germline CDR1 reads DFQATT; CDR2 reads SNEGSKA (reference sequence). CDR3 DNA sequence: TGCAGTGCCACAAATGCAGGGACCTACGAGCAGTACTTC. Protein sequence: CSATNAGTYEQYF.

The genes are TRBV20-1 and TRBJ2-4; unclear D gene. TRBJ2-7 matches the DNA end more closely, so the J call is doubtful. The CDR3 length is 11 residues. Germline-derived CDR1 and CDR2 are DFQATT and SNEGSKA (reference sequence). The CDR3 sequence is CSATELGEQYF. The CDR3 DNA follows: TGCAGTGCAACCGAGCTCGGCGAGCAGTACTTC.

The chain employs TRBV12-3 or TRBV12-4 and TRBJ2-5; 7 bases fit TRBD1. Trimming took 0 bases from V and 0 from J; bases not matched to a gene: 1. The CDR3 contains 15 residues. The CDR3 DNA reads TGTGCCAGCAGTTTAGCGGGGACAGACCAAGAGACCCAGTACTTC. Translating it yields CASSLAGTDQETQYF.

The CDR3: CAWSGVGAAGELFF. CDR3 coding DNA: TGTGCCTGGAGTGGTGTGGGGGCGGCCGGGGAGCTGTTTTTT. V usage is TRBV30 and J usage is TRBJ2-2; D is perhaps TRBD1 (6 bases). V shed 1 base and J shed 6 bases, with 12 bases lying between them. The CDR3 totals 14 residues. Germline V lookup: CDR1 GTSNPN, CDR2 SVGIG (reference sequence). The full variable domain, in which reference TRBV30 and TRBJ2-2 provide the parts outside the CDR3, is SQTIHQWPATLVQPVGSPLSLECTVEGTSNPNLYWYRQAAGRGLQLLFYSVGIGQISSEVPQNLSASRPQDRQFILSSKKLLLSDSGFYLCAWSGVGAAGELFFGEGSRLTVL.

The chain has TRBV20-1 and TRBJ2-3, with D hard to call. V shed 6 bases and J shed 5 bases, with 24 bases lying between them. Germline lookup yields CDR1 DFQATT and CDR2 SNEGSKA (reference sequence). The CDR3 is made up of 16 amino acids. CDR3 in amino acids: CSARTPGLPGVDTQYF. In DNA, the CDR3 is TGCAGTGCCCGGACCCCTGGTCTGCCCGGTGTAGATACGCAGTATTTT.

J is TRBJ2-4 and V is TRBV4-1; D is uncertain. This CDR3 is built from 11 residues. V lost 8 bases and J 5 bases, leaving 7 bases between the germline ends. Germline V CDR1 and CDR2: MGHRA, YSYEKL. The CDR3 loop is CASARENIQYF. The CDR3 nucleotides are TGCGCCAGCGCTAGGGAAAACATTCAGTACTTC.

The chain employs TRBV10-3 and TRBJ1-5; 11 nucleotides line up with TRBD1. Trimming removed 2 bases from V and 7 bases from J; junction bases left unmatched: 10. The germline V gene encodes CDR1 ENHRY and CDR2 SYGVKD. There are 17 residues in the CDR3. CDR3 sequence (DNA): TGTGCCATCAGTGAGGGACAGGGGGCGGGTTTTGACCAGCCCCAGCATTTT. Translation gives CAISEGQGAGFDQPQHF.

This clonotype was seen only a few times. The CDR3 reads CASSPLWGGLAFTQYF. The CDR3 DNA reads TGTGCCAGCAGTCCTCTTTGGGGCGGATTGGCGTTCACCCAGTACTTC. The chain employs TRBV6-5 and TRBJ2-7, with a weak D call TRBD1 (5 bases). Germline lookup yields CDR1 MNHEY and CDR2 SVGAGI. The CDR3 runs 16 residues. Deletions cut 5 bases from V and 10 bases from J, with 27 bases between.

This clonotype came up once. The chain's CDR3 is CASSAGQGVNQPQHF. CDR3 DNA sequence: TGTGCCAGCAGCGCGGGACAGGGAGTAAATCAGCCCCAGCATTTT. The chain links TRBV6-2 or TRBV6-3 to TRBJ1-5; 9 positions agree with TRBD1. Germline CDR1 is MNHEY and CDR2 is SVGEGT. Unmatched junction bases numbered 7, after V lost 6 bases and J lost 4 bases. This CDR3 is 15 amino acids long.

The chain links TRBV11-3 to TRBJ2-3; D perhaps matches TRBD1 (6 bases). CDR1 and CDR2 (germline): SGHNT, YENEEA. CDR3 length equals 13 residues. Trimming cost V 5 bases and J 4 bases, with 10 bases left between them. CDR3 coding DNA: TGTGCCAGCAGCCCCGGACAGCCAGATACGCAGTATTTT. Its translation is CASSPGQPDTQYF.